This entry concerns a single TCR beta chain. No antigen is known for it. A constant-region primer served to make TCR beta cDNA from roughly 500 ng total RNA. Libraries covering TCR beta were generated through three nested multiplex PCR rounds (using a slightly modified ARM-PCR). Each CDR3 protein is one row after TCRdb ran MiXCR on the multiplex PCR reads. This table has 320,000 or so distinct CDR3 sequences, about 60% appearing once. This sample was taken from a study of tumor-infiltrating lymphocytes in primary liver carcinoma. Findings and limits, study-wide: For tumor-adjacent and tumor-blood pairs, overlap was less than that seen for tumor region pairs. Without sorting, CD4+ versus CD8+ T cell repertoires were not compared.

Alongside blood RNA obtained from unsorted whole blood, germline DNA was also extracted. The patients, who had chronic HBV infection, were treatment-naive (untreated). Sequencing was carried out using peripheral blood. This receptor was obtained from a man aged 40-49 years with primary liver carcinoma and hepatitis B virus infection.

CDR3 nucleotide sequence: TGTGCCACCAGTGATCCTAAGACAGGTGATGGCTACACCTTC. Its protein product is CATSDPKTGDGYTF. The chain recombines TRBV24-1 with TRBJ1-2; TRBD1 is a possible D gene (6 bases). Germline CDR1 reads KGHDR; CDR2 reads SFDVKD. The CDR3 totals 14 residues. Deletions cut 3 bases from V and 6 bases from J, with 13 bases between.